A single sample gave rise to the 28 T cell receptor beta chains below, sequenced in a study of CD8 T cells in Susac syndrome. Random hexamers primed reverse transcription of about 0.45 to 1 ug RNA. MiXCR was run by TCRdb on the immunoSEQ multiplex PCR reads, yielding one entry per CDR3 protein. The sample comprises 150,000 to 190,000 distinct CDR3 sequences, 95% of which are singletons, and roughly 0.15% rests with the top ten. The sequencing input was CD4+ T cells from PBMCs. The receptor source for this set is a human donor with Susac syndrome.

Written as DNA, the CDR3 is TGTGCCAGCAGTTTAGCCCGGACTGCAGATACGCAGTATTTT. Protein: CASSLARTADTQYF. V gene TRBV12-3 or TRBV12-4 combines with J gene TRBJ2-3; tentative D call: TRBD2 (5 bases). The CDR3 is 14 amino acids. The V gene lost 0 bases and the J gene lost 4 bases, with 8 bases spanning the gap.

The gene calls are TRBV20-1 and TRBJ2-7; a possible D gene is TRBD1 (6 bases). Trimming took 3 bases from V and 7 from J, leaving 19 bases between them. The CDR3 runs to 14 residues. The V gene's germline CDR1 is DFQATT and CDR2 SNEGSKA (reference sequence). The DNA for the CDR3 is TGCAGTGCTAGGCTGACCCCAGGGGCGGGTGAGCAGTACTTC. It is translated as CSARLTPGAGEQYF.

Remarks on this clonotype: Germline and junction disagree at one end, which may indicate a read error. This chain connects TRBV19 to TRBJ1-2; 7 bases are shared with TRBD1. Per germline, CDR1 LNHDA and CDR2 SQIVND (reference sequence). CDR3 size: 11 residues. This CDR3 reads CASSTLRQGAF. The CDR3 nucleotides are TGTGCCAGTAGTACTCTACGACAGGGAGCCTTC.

The V call is TRBV2, the J call TRBJ2-2; D unclear. There are 15 residues in the CDR3. Between the trimmed V and J ends, which lost 3 bases and 4 bases, there was a span of 12 bases. Germline V CDR1 and CDR2: SNHLY, FYNNEI. This chain's CDR3 is CASSDSLLGTGELFF. The DNA for the CDR3 is TGTGCCAGCAGTGACAGCCTTCTGGGCACCGGGGAGCTGTTTTTT. The variable domain in full, with the rest retrieved from reference TRBV2 and TRBJ2-2, is EPEVTQTPSHQVTQMGQEVILRCVPISNHLYFYWYRQILGQKVEFLVSFYNNEISEKSEIFDDQFSVERPDGSNFTLKIRSTKLEDSAMYFCASSDSLLGTGELFFGEGSRLTVL.

This chain joins TRBV9 and TRBJ2-7; TRBD2 matches 8 bases. The length of the CDR3 is 13 residues. V was pared by 1 base and J by 6 bases, with 3 bases of the junction left unmatched. Germline V gives CDR1 SGDLS, CDR2 YYNGEE. This CDR3 is CASSVKSGGEQYF. CDR3 coding DNA: TGTGCCAGCAGCGTAAAGAGCGGGGGCGAGCAGTACTTC.

The rearrangement uses TRBV20-1 and TRBJ1-5; a weak D match, TRBD1 (5 bases). From germline, CDR1 is DFQATT and CDR2 SNEGSKA (reference sequence). The length of the CDR3 is 13 residues. Trimming shortened V by 2 bases and J by 1 base, and 6 bases separated the two germline ends. This CDR3 is CSARRGSNQPQHF. In DNA, the CDR3 is TGCAGTGCTAGACGGGGCAGCAATCAGCCCCAGCATTTT.

The gene calls are TRBV29-1 and TRBJ2-7; no definite D call. The V gene lost 4 bases and the J gene lost 3 bases, with 13 bases spanning the gap. The CDR3 consists of 13 residues. Germline V CDR1 and CDR2: SQVTM, ANQGSEA. CDR3 region: CSVGRVGLYEQYF. The CDR3 region has the DNA TGCAGCGTTGGTCGGGTCGGCCTCTACGAGCAGTACTTC.

The chain couples TRBV7-2 to TRBJ2-2; D tentatively reads TRBD1 or TRBD2 (6 bases each). The CDR3 spans 14 residues. Trimming removed 11 bases from V and 3 bases from J, with 16 bases in between. Per the germline V gene, CDR1 is SGHTA and CDR2 is FQGNSA. The CDR3 region has the DNA TGTGCCGACGGCCGAGGGGGGCACACCGGGGAGCTGTTTTTT. Its protein is CADGRGGHTGELFF. Full variable domain (outside the CDR3, taken from reference TRBV7-2 and TRBJ2-2): GAGVSQSPSNKVTEKGKDVELRCDPISGHTALYWYRQSLGQGLEFLIYFQGNSAPDKSGLPSDRFSAERTGGSVSTLTIQRTQQEDSAVYLCADGRGGHTGELFFGEGSRLTVL.

V and J are TRBV20-1 and TRBJ2-3; 8 bases are a match to TRBD1. The ends lost 5 bases at V and 7 bases at J; junction bases unmatched: 11. CDR1 and CDR2 from the germline V gene are DFQATT and SNEGSKA (reference sequence). The CDR3 spans 14 residues. CDR3 residues: CSAGPGTGLNTQYF. In nucleotides, the CDR3 is TGCAGTGCTGGTCCGGGGACAGGTTTAAATACGCAGTATTTT.

This clonotype was recorded once. This rearrangement joins TRBV2 to TRBJ1-5; a possible D gene is TRBD1 (5 bases). V shed 2 bases and J shed 0 bases, with 8 bases lying between them. This CDR3 is built from 15 residues. CDR1 is SNHLY and CDR2 is FYNNEI in the germline V gene. CDR3 coding DNA: TGTGCCAGCAGTGAATCGGGGCATAGCAATCAGCCCCAGCATTTT. Its translation: CASSESGHSNQPQHF.

V and J are TRBV12-3 or TRBV12-4 and TRBJ2-2; D is uncertain. CDR3 length equals 12 residues. V was clipped by 6 bases and J by 9 bases, with 11 bases between them. CDR3: CASSSGERELFF. CDR3 in DNA: TGTGCCAGCAGCTCCGGCGAACGGGAGCTGTTTTTT.

The J gene is TRBJ2-2, the V gene TRBV29-1; 15 bases fit TRBD2. In germline, CDR1 is SQVTM, CDR2 ANQGSEA. The CDR3 is made up of 16 amino acids. The J segment lost 4 bases and the V segment lost 1 base, leaving 1 base of the junction unmatched. CDR3 in DNA: TGCAGCGTTGAAGGGACTAGCGGGGGGGCCACCGGGGAGCTGTTTTTT. Its protein is CSVEGTSGGATGELFF.

This clonotype occurred once. The chain combines TRBV12-3 or TRBV12-4 with TRBJ2-7, with 9 positions matching TRBD2. The junction had 5 bases not matched to a gene; V was cut back by 3 bases and J by 2 bases. CDR3 length: 15 amino acids. CDR3 nucleotide sequence: TGTGCCAGCAGTTTTACTAGCGGGCGACCCTACGAGCAGTACTTC. It yields the protein CASSFTSGRPYEQYF.

The chain combines TRBV29-1 with TRBJ1-2; D might be TRBD1 (6 bases). CDR1 is SQVTM and CDR2 is ANQGSEA in the germline V gene. V lost 4 bases, J lost 1 base, and 7 bases lay in between. This CDR3 spans 12 amino acids. CDR3 in amino acids: CSVGDNNYGYTF. The CDR3 region has the DNA TGCAGCGTTGGGGACAATAACTATGGCTACACCTTC.

The V gene is TRBV14, the J gene TRBJ2-5; maybe TRBD2 (5 bases). The V end lost 2 bases, the J end lost 9 bases, and 10 bases lay between the germline ends. CDR1 and CDR2 from the germline V gene are SGHDN and FVKESK. The CDR3 has 12 residues. The CDR3 is CASSQQAAAQYF. As DNA, the CDR3 is TGTGCCAGCAGCCAACAGGCAGCGGCCCAGTACTTC.

V gene TRBV9 combines with J gene TRBJ1-4, with TRBD1 as a possible D gene (5 bases). Germline CDR1 is SGDLS and CDR2 is YYNGEE. V was clipped by 0 bases and J by 0 bases, with 6 bases between them. The CDR3 spans 15 residues. The CDR3 region is CASSVDRSTNEKLFF. DNA for the CDR3: TGTGCCAGCAGCGTAGACAGGTCAACTAATGAAAAACTGTTTTTT.

The rearrangement uses TRBV7-3 and TRBJ2-1; 7 positions agree with TRBD2. After removal of 1 base from V and 7 bases from J, the junction contained 7 bases not matched to a gene. The germline CDR1 and CDR2 sequences are SGHTA and FQGTGA. The CDR3 is made up of 15 amino acids. DNA of the CDR3: TGTGCCAGCAGCTTAAGTAGCGGGCGAGGGAATGAGCAGTTCTTC. Amino acids: CASSLSSGRGNEQFF.

The genes are TRBV5-4 and TRBJ1-5; 7 nucleotides line up with TRBD1. This CDR3 comprises 11 residues. Germline V gene data show CDR1 as SGHNT and CDR2 as YYREEE (reference sequence). V trimming: 2 bases; J trimming: 11 bases; junction bases outside the gene matches: 1. The CDR3 sequence: CASSFDRAQHF. DNA for the CDR3: TGTGCCAGCAGCTTTGACAGGGCCCAGCATTTT.

The CDR3 DNA reads as TGCAGCGTTGGAGGCGGGGGAGGAGGAGATACGCAGTATTTT. Translating it yields CSVGGGGGGDTQYF. This chain uses TRBV29-1 with TRBJ2-3; 7 nucleotides line up with TRBD2. Germline V CDR1 and CDR2: SQVTM, ANQGSEA. J was trimmed by 5 bases and V by 4 bases; bases with no gene match: 9. This CDR3 has 14 residues.

The chain uses TRBV14 and TRBJ1-6, with no clear D. Trimming left V 1 base short and J 9 bases short, with 16 bases between. The germline V gene has CDR1 SGHDN and CDR2 FVKESK. The CDR3 extends over 16 amino acids. The CDR3, as DNA: TGTGCCAGCAGCCAAGTTCGCTCCCTTACCTCTTCACCCCTCCACTTT. Translating it yields CASSQVRSLTSSPLHF.

The chain combines TRBV20-1 with TRBJ2-7, with TRBD1 as a possible D gene (5 bases). CDR3 size: 15 residues. Trimming removed 1 base from V and 2 bases from J, with 15 bases in between. The V gene's germline CDR1 is DFQATT and CDR2 SNEGSKA (reference sequence). CDR3 in DNA: TGCAGTGCTAGAGGCTATAGGGGATCCACCTACGAGCAGTACTTC. This codes for CSARGYRGSTYEQYF.

The rearrangement joins TRBV20-1 to TRBJ2-7, with a tentative D call TRBD2 (6 bases). The CDR3 has 14 residues. Germline CDR1 reads DFQATT; CDR2 reads SNEGSKA (reference sequence). Trimming removed 5 bases from V and 2 bases from J, with 16 bases in between. For the CDR3, the DNA is TGCAGTGCTCCCCCGATACGCGGGGCCTACGAGCAGTACTTC. This gives the protein CSAPPIRGAYEQYF.

The chain uses TRBV7-9 and TRBJ2-1; D may be TRBD1 or TRBD2 (5 bases each). Trimming took off 4 bases at V and 8 bases at J, with 18 bases between the two ends. Germline CDR1 SEHNR, CDR2 FQNEAQ (reference sequence). This CDR3 has 15 amino acids. The CDR3: CASSSGPPPKDEQFF. As DNA, the CDR3 is TGTGCCAGCAGCTCGGGACCGCCCCCTAAGGATGAGCAGTTCTTC.

The gene calls are TRBV4-3 and TRBJ2-7; 7 bases match TRBD1. In germline, CDR1 is LGHNA, CDR2 YSLEER. This CDR3 has 15 amino acids. The V and J ends lost 3 bases and 2 bases, in that order; junction bases with no gene match: 7. The CDR3 sequence is CASSHRQGEAYEQYF. CDR3 nucleotides: TGCGCCAGCAGCCACAGACAGGGAGAAGCCTACGAGCAGTACTTC.

The chain's CDR3 is CAILRTERPNQPQHF. Written as DNA, the CDR3 is TGTGCCATACTCCGAACGGAGAGGCCCAATCAGCCCCAGCATTTT. This rearrangement joins TRBV9 to TRBJ1-5; D call uncertain. V was cut by 9 bases and J by 3 bases, with 19 bases left in between. CDR1 is SGDLS, CDR2 YYNGEE, per germline. The CDR3 has 15 residues.

This clonotype has a single count. V gene TRBV7-9 combines with J gene TRBJ2-3, with D perhaps TRBD1 (7 bases). Trimming took 3 bases from V and 3 from J, leaving 13 bases between them. The length of the CDR3 is 15 residues. From germline, CDR1 is SEHNR and CDR2 FQNEAQ (reference sequence). CDR3 sequence reads: CASSLAGQTTDTQYF. DNA for the CDR3: TGTGCCAGCAGCTTGGCGGGACAGACAACAGATACGCAGTATTTT.

The chain is built from TRBV27 and TRBJ1-6; no definite D call. Trimming cost V 8 bases and J 7 bases, with 9 bases left between them. The germline V gene has CDR1 MNHEY and CDR2 SMNVEV (reference sequence). This CDR3 has 12 amino acids. CDR3 sequence reads: CASGRANSPLHF. CDR3 nucleotides: TGTGCCAGCGGTCGGGCAAATTCACCCCTCCACTTT.

V gene TRBV29-1 combines with J gene TRBJ1-1; no definite D call. The V end lost 3 bases, the J end lost 11 bases, and 4 bases lay between the germline ends. The CDR3 totals 8 residues. Germline loops: CDR1 SQVTM, CDR2 ANQGSEA. CDR3: CSVEYAFF. Written as DNA, the CDR3 is TGCAGCGTTGAGTATGCTTTCTTT.